This T cell receptor beta chain was captured in a study of cytomegalovirus exposure and HLA in healthy donors (TCRdb year 2017). Study-wide context: An earlier analysis of roughly 500 of the donors reported more than 250 Gb of sequence data and 100 million to 130 million unique TCR beta sequences from about 200 million T cells. Around 320 gigabases of sequencing data and approximately 85 million unique TCR sequences were included in an early release covering roughly 700 HLA-typed donors. The genetic ancestry cluster associated with self-reported Caucasian donors included 70% to 85% of the 300 to 450 genotyped donors. The aim of the study was to test whether cataloging public T cell receptors could identify signatures of past pathogen exposure. The study used immunosequencing to profile the T cell repertoires of several hundred subjects and linked those repertoires to cytomegalovirus serostatus. In addition to the first cohort of 666 subjects, a separate validation cohort of 130 or so different subjects was used. The study combined high-throughput TCR immunosequencing, statistical association of individual TCRs with disease status, and machine learning to predict cytomegalovirus infection status. To study patterns of TCR occurrence, a later analysis re-analyzed previously published TCR beta repertoires from 666 donors and added high-resolution HLA genotyping. In the later analysis, no new phenotypic data were used to find candidate immune exposures; instead, reliance was placed on TCR beta sequences and their occurrence across donors. An earlier analysis of nearly 600 of the donors applied high-throughput TCR beta sequencing to assess whether each TCR beta V gene segment acted as functional or pseudogenic. Donor age, sex, ethnicity and CMV serostatus were compiled alongside the repertoire data. A later genetic analysis took genome-wide SNP genotypes for about 60% of the roughly 670 donors and used that subset as a discovery cohort. All discovery cohort repertoires had been generated using a single sequencing platform. HLA typing included class I and class II loci at four-digit resolution. The number of typed donors differed by locus: 629-630 for A, B, C, DRB1 and DQB1; 522 for DQA1; around 610 for DPA1; and around 470 for DPB1. Because of strong linkage in the cohort, a few DR-DQ haplotypes were treated as single units for association and clustering. Among over 350 genotyped donors of the cohort, an average of approximately 240,000 unique TCR beta nucleotide sequences were sequenced per donor, roughly 18% of them non-productive.

The library was made by the immunoSEQ multiplex PCR assay. For the multiplex PCR, a mixture combining 60 forward primers for TCR Vbeta segments and 13 reverse primers for TCR Jbeta segments was used. Amplification of the CDR3 region of rearranged TCR beta genes was performed with a multiplex PCR assay on genomic DNA. On the Illumina HiSeq System, the amplified TCR beta libraries were sequenced as 87-base-pair reads. Regarding the original processing steps: Across the roughly 700 repertoires, a later analysis counted tens of millions of unique TCR beta chains, some 11 million of which were shared by at least two donors. Raw reads were error-corrected and collapsed into unique sequences with a nearest-neighbor algorithm that merged closely related sequences to remove PCR and sequencing errors. CDR3 sequences were aligned to IMGT reference sequences to assign V, D and J gene segments. For a sequence to be retained, a match of at least six nucleotides was required to both a V gene segment and a J gene segment. A rearrangement was called productive if the CDR3 had no stop codons and remained in frame with V and J, and every other rearrangement was called non-productive. Following IMGT convention, CDR3 was defined as the stretch from the second conserved V-encoded cysteine up to the conserved J-encoded phenylalanine. The earlier analysis of around 640 of the donors excluded sequences that lacked an unambiguous match to a single V gene segment. In an earlier analysis of roughly 500 of the donors, V segments were called functional above 56.7% productive rearrangements and were called segregating when the between-donor standard deviation exceeded 5%. To diagnose cytomegalovirus status from the catalog of TCR beta chain sequences, a statistical classification framework was built. V and J gene assignment, in a later analysis, came from comparing TCR nucleotide sequences with IMGT/GENE-DB human TR gene sequences. A later analysis assigned CDR3 sequences and most-parsimonious VDJ recombination scenarios with the TCRdist pipeline. A later analysis defined each TCR beta chain by its CDR3 amino acid sequence plus V-gene family, and excluded reads lacking a unique V-gene family. As a way to deal with suspected cross-contamination and a sequencing artifact, a later analysis dropped hundreds of nucleotide sequences that were highly shared and had low generation probability. A later analysis calculated a clonal expansion index for each public chain from normalized within-repertoire ranks of inferred template counts. A later analysis computed generation probabilities with a VDJ recombination model fitted to out-of-frame rearrangements, and checked the results against IGoR. Hypergeometric tests were used in a later analysis to score TCR-TCR, TCR-HLA and TCR-CMV co-occurrence, with a repertoire-size bias correction applied to the TCR pairs. To estimate false discovery rates, a later analysis permuted the HLA or CMV assignments 20 times. A later analysis grouped co-occurring TCRs with DBSCAN, adding TCRdist sequence similarity when clustering within HLA-allele-positive subsets. Co-occurrence clustering excluded repertoires with fewer than 30,000 or more than 120,000 public chains, plus five with anomalous nucleotide sharing. Held by TCRdb, this immuneACCESS table contains in-frame sequences only and omits some clones. Under half of the omission traces to an unresolved V gene where checked; the cause of the rest is unknown. Clone size and V and J calls were adopted from that table, with D and trimming inferred from the DNA. The table for this sample lists about 120,000 clones; around 75% of them were counted only once. The leading ten clones occupy 2.1% of the sample.

The cohort consisted of 650 to 850 healthy bone marrow donors. Cohort members were all nominally healthy when sampled, although unrecorded immune exposures were likely present. The donor was CMV seronegative and was included in the group of a few hundred seronegative cohort members. A peripheral blood sample was collected from each donor, and TCR beta sequencing was performed on peripheral blood mononuclear cells. Genomic DNA extraction from the blood cell samples was performed with the Qiagen DNeasy Blood Extraction Kit. Overall study outcomes, separate from this receptor: A further reported finding was that TCR beta sequences accurately predicted the HLA-A and HLA-B alleles for most subjects in the first cohort. The classifier was reported to diagnose cytomegalovirus status with high specificity and sensitivity in both the original cohort and the validation cohort. Linkage disequilibrium might explain the correlated functional status among segregating V segments, but an unknown experimental factor could not be ruled out. According to a later analysis, most CMV-associated TCR beta chains appeared to be HLA-restricted, and the HLA associations seemed to be driven largely by CMV exposure. Because some donors lacked HLA typing at each locus, the association tests relied only on the typed subset. The study gave a list of 150 to 200 TCR beta chains associated with cytomegalovirus. CMV serostatus was the only immune exposure information available for the cohort. Roughly uniform sequencing depth across donors was assumed in presence/absence analyses, although this assumption may not hold. In a later analysis, 16,951 TCR beta sequences were associated with specific HLA alleles at a false discovery rate of 0.05. Assigning TCR associations to individual alleles was difficult when HLA alleles, especially DR and DQ, strongly co-occurred. An association between a missense DCLRE1C variant and V-gene and J-gene trimming of TCR beta chains was found in a later genetic analysis and replicated in an independent cohort. Some IMGT-functional V segments, including TRBV6-2 and TRBV6-3, could not be distinguished by the 87-base-pair reads and were therefore excluded. In a later analysis, HLA-associated TCR beta chains were found to be more clonally expanded and to have lower generation probabilities than equally common non-associated chains. An earlier analysis of approximately 540 of the donors showed that most TCR beta V segments appeared in productive rearrangements either about 90% or about 30% of the time, which broadly matched IMGT annotations. Most TCR sequences were observed very rarely across donors, whereas some public TCRs were present in many individuals. The earlier analysis of about 600 of the donors excluded 15 to 20 rarely observed V segments, including chromosome 9 orphons, because counts were too low. A few of the identified cytomegalovirus-associated TCR beta chains were confirmed in vitro to be specific for cytomegalovirus antigens. According to a later analysis, parvovirus B19, influenza, CMV and Epstein-Barr virus appeared linked to several top co-occurrence clusters. A cluster of highly shared sequence variants was judged likely to be a technical artifact of the sequencing pipeline. It was suggested by the authors that the approach could potentially be generalized to other disease states and immunological phenotypes. In a later analysis, the rate of TCR association differed among HLA loci, with DRB1 alleles having the most associated TCRs and HLA-C alleles having the fewest. In this cohort, only TCR beta chains were sequenced, and detectable features were limited by the absence of alpha or paired-chain data. Compared with the 666-donor mean, donors in an Asian-associated ancestry cluster had fewer N-insertions in productive TCRs, according to a later genetic analysis.

The CDR1 and CDR2 encoded by the germline V gene are SGHRS and YFSETQ. A distance of 13 bases separates the germline ends of V and J, which lose 0 bases and 4 bases respectively. Spanning cysteine to phenylalanine, the CDR3 consists of 15 amino acids. CDR3 DNA only is kept here, 45 bases in frame from base 1. A remark on this clone: Its antigen is currently not known. No base qualities exist here, and no much larger clone lies one base off it.

Here the chain combines TRBV5-1 and TRBJ1-1; TRBD1 is perhaps the D gene, given 6 matching bases. This TCR was sampled from a man aged 25-45 years in good health and CMV-seronegative. Sequencing used PBMCs. The DNA is TGCGCCAGCAGCTTGGCAGGGGCCGGAGGCACTGAAGCTTTCTTT. This codes for CASSLAGAGGTEAFF.